What follows are 14 T cell receptor beta chains derived from one specimen sequenced in a study of blood T cell repertoires in COVID-19. The table came from immunoSEQ multiplex PCR; TCRdb's copy has only in-frame clones and leaves some out. This table holds about 57,000 clones, 88% found once. Sequencing was done on a sample of peripheral blood. The receptors come from a human donor in a cohort sampled during active COVID-19.

This sequence joins TRBV27 and TRBJ1-3, with D maybe TRBD1 (6 bases). This CDR3 comprises 15 residues. Trimming removed 5 bases at V and 4 bases at J, with 15 bases between. CDR1 MNHEY and CDR2 SMNVEV come from the germline V gene (reference sequence). This CDR3 reads CASSELQGGGNTIYF. CDR3 bases: TGTGCCAGCAGTGAACTACAGGGTGGCGGAAACACCATATATTTT.

This clone was seen a single time. The chain recombines TRBV5-1 with TRBJ2-2, with TRBD2 identical over 13 bases. The CDR3 runs 16 residues. Germline loops: CDR1 SGHRS, CDR2 YFSETQ. The junction had 8 bases not matched to a gene; V was cut back by 4 bases and J by 8 bases. The CDR3 region has the DNA TGCGCCAGCAGCACAAGGACTAGCGGGAGTAGGGGGGAGCTGTTTTTT. Protein product: CASSTRTSGSRGELFF. Full variable domain (missing parts from reference TRBV5-1 and TRBJ2-2): KAGVTQTPRYLIKTRGQQVTLSCSPISGHRSVSWYQQTPGQGLQFLFEYFSETQRNKGNFPGRFSGRQFSNSRSEMNVSTLELGDSALYLCASSTRTSGSRGELFFGEGSRLTVL.

The CDR3 sequence: CASSWLGSSYEQYF. The CDR3 bases are TGTGCCAGCAGCTGGCTGGGGAGCTCCTACGAGCAGTACTTC. The rearrangement joins TRBV11-2 to TRBJ2-7, with D possibly TRBD2 on 5 matching bases. Germline CDR1 SGHAT, CDR2 FQNNGV. The CDR3 covers 14 residues. V was cut by 4 bases and J by 0 bases, with 10 bases left in between.

The V gene is TRBV6-2 or TRBV6-3, the J gene TRBJ2-3; TRBD2 agrees at 8 bases. V was pared by 4 bases and J by 9 bases, with 18 bases of the junction left unmatched. Germline values: CDR1 MNHEY, CDR2 SVGEGT. The CDR3 has 17 residues. The CDR3 loop reads CASSSLDLRGDQITQYF. CDR3 sequence (DNA): TGTGCCAGCAGTTCCCTCGATTTGCGGGGGGACCAGATAACGCAGTATTTT.

This clone is a singleton in its sample. The chain is built from TRBV19 and TRBJ2-6; 7 bases are a match to TRBD2. The CDR3 length is 17 residues. Germline values: CDR1 LNHDA, CDR2 SQIVND (reference sequence). V trimming: 3 bases; J trimming: 0 bases; junction bases outside the gene matches: 5. The CDR3 is CASSMGLADSGANVLTF. The CDR3 DNA follows: TGTGCCAGTAGTATGGGGCTAGCGGACTCTGGGGCCAACGTCCTGACTTTC.

The chain employs TRBV6-6 and TRBJ2-3; 8 positions match TRBD2. The germline CDR1 and CDR2 sequences are MNHNY and SVGAGI (reference sequence). The length of the CDR3 is 15 residues. J was trimmed by 1 base and V by 6 bases; bases with no gene match: 6. The CDR3 is CASSRGGPRTDTQYF. In DNA form, the CDR3 reads TGTGCCAGCAGCCGGGGGGGCCCCCGCACAGATACGCAGTATTTT.

This clone was observed a handful of times. This chain uses TRBV5-1 with TRBJ2-7; 7 nucleotides align to TRBD1. The CDR3 has 14 residues. V dropped 3 bases and J dropped 3; count of bases not matched to a gene: 6. Germline V lookup: CDR1 SGHRS, CDR2 YFSETQ. The CDR3 here is CASSSGQIYYEQYF. The CDR3 coding sequence is TGCGCCAGCAGCTCGGGACAGATATACTACGAGCAGTACTTC.

This sequence joins TRBV27 and TRBJ1-5; D is uncertain. In germline, CDR1 is MNHEY, CDR2 SMNVEV (reference sequence). V was shortened by 5 bases and J by 5 bases, with 22 bases between the two germline ends. The CDR3 has 17 residues. In nucleotides, the CDR3 is TGTGCCAGCAGTCCAGATTTGCGGGTGGGATATGATCAGCCCCAGCATTTT. Residues: CASSPDLRVGYDQPQHF.

The J gene is TRBJ1-2, the V gene TRBV2; 8 bases agree with TRBD1. The CDR3 covers 14 residues. Germline V CDR1 and CDR2: SNHLY, FYNNEI. With V trimmed by 6 bases and J by 4 bases, 7 bases remained unmatched. In DNA form, the CDR3 reads TGTGCCAGCAGGACAGGGGTAGAGGTCTATGGCTACACCTTC. It translates to CASRTGVEVYGYTF.

The chain uses TRBV19 and TRBJ2-2, with D hard to call. The germline V and J ends were trimmed by 4 bases and 6 bases, with 12 bases remaining between them. Germline loops: CDR1 LNHDA, CDR2 SQIVND (reference sequence). The length of the CDR3 is 14 residues. DNA of the CDR3: TGTGCCAGTAGTACCAGACGCCGGGCCGGGGAGCTGTTTTTT. Residues: CASSTRRRAGELFF.

The chain combines TRBV5-1 with TRBJ2-2; 10 positions agree with TRBD2. After removal of 2 bases from V and 6 bases from J, the junction contained 10 bases not matched to a gene. The germline CDR1 and CDR2 sequences are SGHRS and YFSETQ. This CDR3 is 17 amino acids long. CDR3 bases: TGCGCCAGCAGCTTACTAGCGGGGTTTCCGGGCGCCGGGGAGCTGTTTTTT. Protein product: CASSLLAGFPGAGELFF.

V gene TRBV19 combines with J gene TRBJ1-4; 7 bases are shared with TRBD1. The germline CDR1 and CDR2 sequences are LNHDA and SQIVND (reference sequence). CDR3 length: 17 amino acids. Losses at the gene ends were 4 bases for V and 8 bases for J; bases not matched to a gene: 16. The CDR3 spells CASSTPPYRGRGEKLFF. CDR3 bases: TGTGCCAGTAGTACCCCCCCCTACAGGGGAAGAGGAGAAAAACTGTTTTTT.

This clone was seen a few times. The chain recombines TRBV5-6 with TRBJ1-1, with 8 bases lining up with TRBD1. Trimming took 3 bases from V and 1 from J; bases not matched to a gene: 5. Germline V lookup: CDR1 SGHDT, CDR2 YYEEEE. The CDR3 runs to 15 residues. CDR3 DNA: TGTGCCAGCAGCTACACGGGGACAGGGAACACTGAAGCTTTCTTT. It codes for CASSYTGTGNTEAFF. Variable domain in full (rest from reference TRBV5-6 and TRBJ1-1): DAGVTQSPTHLIKTRGQQVTLRCSPKSGHDTVSWYQQALGQGPQFIFQYYEEEERQRGNFPDRFSGHQFPNYSSELNVNALLLGDSALYLCASSYTGTGNTEAFFGQGTRLTVV.

The chain uses TRBV19 and TRBJ2-7, with a weak D call TRBD2 (6 bases). This CDR3 comprises 14 residues. Germline CDR1 is LNHDA and CDR2 is SQIVND (reference sequence). Between the trimmed V and J ends, which lost 3 bases and 2 bases, there was a span of 11 bases. DNA for the CDR3: TGTGCCAGTAGTATTTCCGGGAGTACCTACGAGCAGTACTTC. This gives the protein CASSISGSTYEQYF.